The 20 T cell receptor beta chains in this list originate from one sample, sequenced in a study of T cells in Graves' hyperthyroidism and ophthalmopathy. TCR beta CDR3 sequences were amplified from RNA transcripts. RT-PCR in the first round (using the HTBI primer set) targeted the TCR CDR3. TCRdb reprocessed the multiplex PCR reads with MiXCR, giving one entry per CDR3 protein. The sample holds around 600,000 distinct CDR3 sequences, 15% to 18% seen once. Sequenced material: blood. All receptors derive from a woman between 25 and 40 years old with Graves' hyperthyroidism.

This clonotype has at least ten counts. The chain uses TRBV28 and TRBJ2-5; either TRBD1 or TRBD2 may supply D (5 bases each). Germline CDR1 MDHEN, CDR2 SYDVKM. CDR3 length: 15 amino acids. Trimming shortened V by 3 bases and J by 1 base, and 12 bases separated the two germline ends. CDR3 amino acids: CASSLPGTGQETQYF. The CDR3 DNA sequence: TGTGCCAGCAGTTTGCCGGGGACGGGCCAAGAGACCCAGTACTTC.

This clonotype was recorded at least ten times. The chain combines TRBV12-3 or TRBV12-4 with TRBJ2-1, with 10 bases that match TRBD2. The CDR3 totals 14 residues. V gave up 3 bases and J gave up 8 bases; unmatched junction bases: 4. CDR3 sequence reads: CASSFSGRADEQFF. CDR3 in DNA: TGTGCCAGCAGTTTCAGCGGGAGGGCGGATGAGCAGTTCTTC.

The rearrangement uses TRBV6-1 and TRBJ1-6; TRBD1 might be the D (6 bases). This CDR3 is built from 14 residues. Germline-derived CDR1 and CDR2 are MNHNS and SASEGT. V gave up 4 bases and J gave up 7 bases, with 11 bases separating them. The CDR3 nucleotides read TGTGCCAGCAGTGCCCGGGACACAAATTCACCCCTCCACTTT. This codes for CASSARDTNSPLHF.

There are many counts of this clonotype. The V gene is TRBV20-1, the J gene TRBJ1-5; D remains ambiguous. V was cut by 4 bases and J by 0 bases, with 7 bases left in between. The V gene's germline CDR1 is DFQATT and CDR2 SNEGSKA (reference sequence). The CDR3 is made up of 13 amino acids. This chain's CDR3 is CSAMVVSNQPQHF. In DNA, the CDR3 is TGCAGTGCTATGGTAGTTAGCAATCAGCCCCAGCATTTT.

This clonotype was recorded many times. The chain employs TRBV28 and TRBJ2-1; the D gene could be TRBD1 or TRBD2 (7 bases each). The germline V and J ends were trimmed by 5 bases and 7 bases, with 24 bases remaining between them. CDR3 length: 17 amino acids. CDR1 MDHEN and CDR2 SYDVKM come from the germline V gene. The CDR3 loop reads CASSPPGGGGGRNEQFF. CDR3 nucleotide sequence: TGTGCCAGCAGTCCGCCGGGGGGAGGGGGCGGTAGGAATGAGCAGTTCTTC. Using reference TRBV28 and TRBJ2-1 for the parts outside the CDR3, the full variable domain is DVKVTQSSRYLVKRTGEKVFLECVQDMDHENMFWYRQDPGLGLRLIYFSYDVKMKEKGDIPEGYSVSREKKERFSLILESASTNQTSMYLCASSPPGGGGGRNEQFFGPGTRLTVL.

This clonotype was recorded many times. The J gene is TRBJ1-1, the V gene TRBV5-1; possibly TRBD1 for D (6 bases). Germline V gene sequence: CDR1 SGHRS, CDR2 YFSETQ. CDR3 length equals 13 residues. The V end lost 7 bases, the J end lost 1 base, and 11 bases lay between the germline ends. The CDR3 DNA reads TGCGCCAGCGCAAGACAGGAGAACACTGAAGCTTTCTTT. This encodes CASARQENTEAFF.

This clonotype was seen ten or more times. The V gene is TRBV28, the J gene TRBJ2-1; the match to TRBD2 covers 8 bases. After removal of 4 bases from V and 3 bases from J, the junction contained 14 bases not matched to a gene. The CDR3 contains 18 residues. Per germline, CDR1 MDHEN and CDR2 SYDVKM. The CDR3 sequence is CASSYLDAGRGVYNEQFF. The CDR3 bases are TGTGCCAGCAGTTACCTCGATGCGGGGCGGGGGGTCTACAATGAGCAGTTCTTC.

The CDR3 DNA is TGTGCCAGTAGTTGGCGCCCTTATAGCAATCAGCCCCAGCATTTT. Translated: CASSWRPYSNQPQHF. The chain recombines TRBV19 with TRBJ1-5, with D unclear. V lost 5 bases, J lost 0 bases, and 11 bases lay in between. The CDR3 runs to 15 residues. Germline V gene data show CDR1 as LNHDA and CDR2 as SQIVND (reference sequence).

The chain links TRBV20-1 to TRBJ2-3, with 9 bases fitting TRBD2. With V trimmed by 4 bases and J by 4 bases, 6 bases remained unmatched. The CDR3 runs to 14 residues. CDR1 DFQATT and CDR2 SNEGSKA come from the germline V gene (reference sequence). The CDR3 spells CSAILAGGADTQYF. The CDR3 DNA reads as TGCAGTGCTATTCTGGCGGGAGGGGCAGATACGCAGTATTTT.

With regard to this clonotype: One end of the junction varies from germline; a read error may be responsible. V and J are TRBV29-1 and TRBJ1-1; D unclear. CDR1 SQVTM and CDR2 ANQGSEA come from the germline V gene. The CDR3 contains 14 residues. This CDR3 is CSVKESGRNTEAFF. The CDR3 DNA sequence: TGCAGCGTTAAAGAATCTGGGCGGAACACTGAAGCTTTCTTT.

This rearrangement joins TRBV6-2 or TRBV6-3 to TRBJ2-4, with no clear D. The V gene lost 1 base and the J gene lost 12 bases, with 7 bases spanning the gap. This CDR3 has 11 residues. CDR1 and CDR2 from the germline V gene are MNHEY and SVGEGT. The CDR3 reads CASSYLSDQYF. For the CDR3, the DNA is TGTGCCAGCAGTTACTTATCGGATCAGTACTTC.

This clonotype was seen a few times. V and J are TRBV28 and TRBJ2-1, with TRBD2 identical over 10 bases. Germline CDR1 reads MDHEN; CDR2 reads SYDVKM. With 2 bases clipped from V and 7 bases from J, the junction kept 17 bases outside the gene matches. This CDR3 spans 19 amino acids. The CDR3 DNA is TGTGCCAGCAGTTTAGTAGGCTGGAGCGGGAGGGAATTTAGGAATGAGCAGTTCTTC. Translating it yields CASSLVGWSGREFRNEQFF.

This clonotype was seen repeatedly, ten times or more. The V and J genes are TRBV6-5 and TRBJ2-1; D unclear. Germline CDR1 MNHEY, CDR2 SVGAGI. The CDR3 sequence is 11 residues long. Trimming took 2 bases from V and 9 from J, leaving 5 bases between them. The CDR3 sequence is CASSYAVEQFF. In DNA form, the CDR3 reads TGTGCCAGCAGTTACGCGGTTGAGCAGTTCTTC.

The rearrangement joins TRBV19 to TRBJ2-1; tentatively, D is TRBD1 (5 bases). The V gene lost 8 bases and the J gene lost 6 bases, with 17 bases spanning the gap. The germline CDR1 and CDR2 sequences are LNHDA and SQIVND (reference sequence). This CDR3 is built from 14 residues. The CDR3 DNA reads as TGTGCCAGTTCTGCTCCCTCCAGGGCCAATGAGCAGTTCTTC. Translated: CASSAPSRANEQFF.

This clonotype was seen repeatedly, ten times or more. The CDR3 coding sequence is TGTGCCAGCAGCCAAGCCGCCGTTTTTACTGAAGCTTTCTTT. Protein sequence: CASSQAAVFTEAFF. This sequence joins TRBV3-1 and TRBJ1-1; D unclear. Germline CDR1 LGHDT, CDR2 YNNKEL (reference sequence). This CDR3 spans 14 amino acids. Trimming pared 1 base from V and 5 bases from J, leaving 11 bases between.

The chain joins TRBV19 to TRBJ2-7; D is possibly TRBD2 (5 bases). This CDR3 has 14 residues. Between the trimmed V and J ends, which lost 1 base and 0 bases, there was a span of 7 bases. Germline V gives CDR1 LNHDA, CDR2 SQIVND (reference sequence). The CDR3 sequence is CASSIGRGSYEQYF. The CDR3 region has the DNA TGTGCCAGTAGTATAGGACGGGGCTCCTACGAGCAGTACTTC.

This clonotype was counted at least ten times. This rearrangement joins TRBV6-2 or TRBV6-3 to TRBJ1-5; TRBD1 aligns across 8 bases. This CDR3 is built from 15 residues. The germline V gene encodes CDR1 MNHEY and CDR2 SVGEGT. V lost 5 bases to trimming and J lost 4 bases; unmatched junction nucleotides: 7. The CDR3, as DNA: TGTGCCAGCAGTCCCCGACAGGGGTGGAATCAGCCCCAGCATTTT. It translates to CASSPRQGWNQPQHF.

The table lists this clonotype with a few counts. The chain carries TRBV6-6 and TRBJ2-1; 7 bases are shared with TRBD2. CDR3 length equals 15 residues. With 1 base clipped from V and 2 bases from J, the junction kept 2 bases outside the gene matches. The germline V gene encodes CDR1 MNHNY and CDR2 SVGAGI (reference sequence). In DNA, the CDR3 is TGTGCCAGCAGTTACTTGGGGGGGACCTACAATGAGCAGTTCTTC. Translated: CASSYLGGTYNEQFF.

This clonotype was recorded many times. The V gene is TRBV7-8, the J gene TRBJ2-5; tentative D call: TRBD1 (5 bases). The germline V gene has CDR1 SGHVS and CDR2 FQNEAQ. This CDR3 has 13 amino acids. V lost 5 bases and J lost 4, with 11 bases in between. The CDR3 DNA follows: TGTGCCAGCAGCCTACAGGTTATAGAGACCCAGTACTTC. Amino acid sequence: CASSLQVIETQYF.

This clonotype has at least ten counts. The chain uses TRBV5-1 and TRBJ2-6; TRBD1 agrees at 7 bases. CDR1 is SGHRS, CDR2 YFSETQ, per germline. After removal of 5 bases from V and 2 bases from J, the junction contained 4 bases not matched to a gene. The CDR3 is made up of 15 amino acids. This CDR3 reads CASSSQGAGANVLTF. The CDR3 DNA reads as TGCGCCAGCAGTTCCCAGGGGGCTGGGGCCAACGTCCTGACTTTC.